The clone carrying this T cell receptor beta chain occurred many times. Each CDR3 protein gets one entry after TCRdb re-called the 5' RACE reads with MiXCR. The data show just under 650,000 distinct CDR3 sequences, under 8.5% seen once. This CDR3 spans 13 amino acids. The V gene's germline CDR1 is SGHVS and CDR2 FNYEAQ. Trimming stripped 1 base from V and 4 bases from J, with 8 bases between. The data were obtained in a study of identical twins. These data also formed part of another study, on yellow fever vaccine responses in identical twins.

The V call is TRBV7-6, the J call TRBJ2-7; D gene uncertain. Sequenced input: PBMCs. This receptor was identified in a woman aged 18 to 35 in good health. CDR3 protein: CASSLDTGYEQYF. CDR3 sequence (DNA): TGTGCCAGCAGCTTAGATACCGGGTACGAGCAGTACTTC.